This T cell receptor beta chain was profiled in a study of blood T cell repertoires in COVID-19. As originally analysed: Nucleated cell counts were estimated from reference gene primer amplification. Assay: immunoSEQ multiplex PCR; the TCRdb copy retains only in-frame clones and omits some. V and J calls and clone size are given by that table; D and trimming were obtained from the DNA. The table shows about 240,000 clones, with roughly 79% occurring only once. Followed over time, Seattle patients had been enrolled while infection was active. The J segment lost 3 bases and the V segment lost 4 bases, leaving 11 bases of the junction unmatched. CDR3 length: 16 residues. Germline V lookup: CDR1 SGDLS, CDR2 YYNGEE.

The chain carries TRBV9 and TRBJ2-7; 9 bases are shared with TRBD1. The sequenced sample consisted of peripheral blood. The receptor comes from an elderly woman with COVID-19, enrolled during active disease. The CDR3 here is CASSPTGDRAYYEQYF. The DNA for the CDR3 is TGTGCCAGCAGCCCTACTGGGGACAGGGCATACTACGAGCAGTACTTC.